These T cell receptor beta chains were read from a single sample in a study of blood T cell repertoires in COVID-19. The data were produced by immunoSEQ multiplex PCR, yet TCRdb's version contains in-frame clones alone and is incomplete. This table holds roughly 200,000 clones, around 80% found once. Input material: peripheral blood. The receptors come from a man in his forties with active or convalescent COVID-19. Both conserved end residues are part of each CDR3. Each record gives: J gene, V gene, D gene, clone size, CDR3 DNA, CDR3 protein. The D gene is left open where the match is weak. Size is omitted from some rows. Given values are once, few, many or a class for expanded clones.

>TRBJ1-2|TRBV4-3|-|-
TGCGCCAGCAGCCAGTCGAGGCAGCTACTCCATTCTAACTATGGCTACACCTTC
CASSQSRQLLHSNYGYTF
>TRBJ1-5|TRBV19|-|once
TGTGCCAGTAGAGCGCAAGGCAATCAGCCCCAGCATTTT
CASRAQGNQPQHF
>TRBJ2-5|TRBV10-3|TRBD1|-
TGTGCCACGACAGGGGTCGGGGAGACCCAGTACTTC
CATTGVGETQYF
>TRBJ2-6|TRBV12-3/TRBV12-4|-|-
TGTGCCAGCAGCCTATCTGGGGCCAACGTCCTGACTTTC
CASSLSGANVLTF
>TRBJ2-1|TRBV27|-|-
TGTGCCAGCAGTTTATCCGGGACAAACTCCTACAATGAGCAGTTCTTC
CASSLSGTNSYNEQFF
>TRBJ2-5|TRBV5-1|-|-
TGCGCCAGCAGCCCGAAGAGCTCCGGGACTCCGAGGGGAGAGACCCAGTACTTC
CASSPKSSGTPRGETQYF
>TRBJ2-1|TRBV2|TRBD2|-
TGTGCCAGCAGTGTCGGACTAGCGGGGGGGCGAAATGAGCAGTTCTTC
CASSVGLAGGRNEQFF
>TRBJ2-2|TRBV7-9|TRBD2|few
TGTGCCAGCAGCTGGACTAGCGGGAGTCGGTGGACCGGGGAGCTGTTTTTT
CASSWTSGSRWTGELFF
>TRBJ1-5|TRBV4-1|TRBD1|-
TGCGCCAGCAGCCAAGAAGGGACAGACTACAATCAGCCCCAGCATTTT
CASSQEGTDYNQPQHF
>TRBJ2-7|TRBV9|-|-
TGTGCCAGCAGCGTAGCGTACGGTGCCTACGAGCAGTACTTC
CASSVAYGAYEQYF
>TRBJ1-1|TRBV21-1|-|-
TGTGCCAGCAGCATGCCGGGACAGGGGAGGGGGCACACTGAAGCTTTCTTT
CASSMPGQGRGHTEAFF
>TRBJ2-7|TRBV5-1|TRBD1|-
TGCGCCAGCAGCTATGGACAGGTCTCGGAGCAGTACTTC
CASSYGQVSEQYF
>TRBJ1-2|TRBV2|TRBD1|-
TGTGCCAGCAGATCACAGGGGGGTGATGGCTACACCTTC
CASRSQGGDGYTF
>TRBJ1-2|TRBV19|TRBD1|-
TGTGCCAGTAGTATGTCAGGCCACGCAGGGATGCTTGGTCGACAGGGGGATGGCTACACCTTC
CASSMSGHAGMLGRQGDGYTF
>TRBJ1-3|TRBV6-5|-|-
TGTGCCAGCAGAGAGAGTCAGGGGATGGTTCACACCATATATTTT
CASRESQGMVHTIYF
>TRBJ1-2|TRBV27|-|-
TGTGCCAGCAGTCCCCAAATCCCCAGGACTAACTATGGCTACACCTTC
CASSPQIPRTNYGYTF
>TRBJ2-2|TRBV30|TRBD1|few
TGTGCCTGGAGGACGGCAGGGGGCACCGGGGAGCTGTTTTTT
CAWRTAGGTGELFF
>TRBJ2-7|TRBV3-1/TRBV3-2|-|-
TGTGCCAGCAGCCAACAATACGAGCAGTACTTC
CASSQQYEQYF